These 17 T cell receptor beta chains came from one sample sequenced in a study of T cell changes during pregnancy in multiple sclerosis. Clones were sequenced by immunoSEQ multiplex PCR, and TCRdb holds only the in-frame ones, with some missing. The table lists some 93,000 clones, 90% to 95% of them singletons. Here the sequenced sample was peripheral blood, taken after pregnancy. The receptors were gathered from a female donor in good health, enrolled as a control in a pregnancy study.

This chain uses TRBV5-4 with TRBJ1-2, with no clear D. V lost 2 bases and J lost 0, with 11 bases in between. The CDR3 runs 15 residues. Germline V gene lookup returns CDR1 SGHNT and CDR2 YYREEE (reference sequence). In DNA, the CDR3 is TGTGCCAGCAGCTTAAAGCCATTAGCTAACTATGGCTACACCTTC. This codes for CASSLKPLANYGYTF.

V usage is TRBV18 and J usage is TRBJ2-1; tentative D call: TRBD2 (5 bases). V was cut by 5 bases and J by 12 bases, with 26 bases left in between. The CDR3 extends over 16 amino acids. Germline V gene sequence: CDR1 KGHSH, CDR2 LQKENI. CDR3 sequence: CASSSAAGTMGALQFF. The CDR3 DNA reads TGTGCCAGCTCAAGCGCGGCTGGAACAATGGGAGCATTGCAGTTCTTC.

The V gene is TRBV7-9, the J gene TRBJ2-7, with a possible D match to TRBD1 (6 bases). Germline values: CDR1 SEHNR, CDR2 FQNEAQ (reference sequence). CDR3 length: 15 residues. With 3 bases removed from V and 6 bases from J, the gap between germline ends came to 18 bases. CDR3 sequence reads: CASSLGVQGPGEQYF. The CDR3 DNA reads as TGTGCCAGCAGCTTGGGGGTTCAGGGGCCTGGCGAGCAGTACTTC.

The chain combines TRBV4-2 with TRBJ1-4; TRBD1 aligns across 7 bases. Germline V gene data show CDR1 as LGHNA and CDR2 as YNFKEQ. This CDR3 spans 14 amino acids. V trimming: 1 base; J trimming: 5 bases; junction bases outside the gene matches: 1. CDR3 nucleotide sequence: TGTGCCAGCAGCCAAGGACAGGGCAATGAAAAACTGTTTTTT. Protein product: CASSQGQGNEKLFF.

Of note for this clone: Other DNA sequences in the same sample also yield this CDR3. The V and J genes are TRBV12-5 and TRBJ2-7; D is possibly TRBD2 (6 bases). Germline V gene sequence: CDR1 LGHNT, CDR2 FRNRAP. The CDR3 runs 18 residues. Trimming removed 0 bases from V and 0 bases from J, with 18 bases in between. CDR3 region: CASGLVGGTQGRSYEQYF. The DNA for the CDR3 is TGTGCTAGTGGTTTGGTTGGTGGGACTCAAGGTCGCTCCTACGAGCAGTACTTC.

The chain links TRBV6-5 to TRBJ1-1; D is unclear. This CDR3 region has 14 residues. Per germline, CDR1 MNHEY and CDR2 SVGAGI. V dropped 2 bases and J dropped 6 bases, with 13 bases sitting between them. The CDR3 DNA is TGTGCCAGCAGTTACGATAGGAGGGCCCCTGAAGCTTTCTTT. It codes for CASSYDRRAPEAFF.

This chain connects TRBV28 to TRBJ2-5, with D tentatively TRBD1 (6 bases). V shed 2 bases and J shed 5 bases, with 12 bases lying between them. Looked up from germline, CDR1 is MDHEN and CDR2 is SYDVKM. CDR3 length: 14 residues. The CDR3 DNA reads as TGTGCCAGCAGTTTAAACACAGGGCGGGAGACCCAGTACTTC. Translated: CASSLNTGRETQYF.

This clone was counted once. V gene TRBV5-6 combines with J gene TRBJ2-1, with D perhaps TRBD2 (6 bases). The V gene lost 2 bases and the J gene lost 2 bases, with 11 bases spanning the gap. The V gene's germline CDR1 is SGHDT and CDR2 YYEEEE. This CDR3 comprises 15 residues. The CDR3 DNA reads TGTGCCAGCAGCTTCAGAACTAGCACCTACAATGAGCAGTTCTTC. The encoded protein is CASSFRTSTYNEQFF.

In regard to this clone: Other nucleotide sequences from this sample produce the same CDR3. The V gene is TRBV30, the J gene TRBJ1-5, with D perhaps TRBD1 (6 bases). The CDR3 spans 13 residues. The germline V gene has CDR1 GTSNPN and CDR2 SVGIG (reference sequence). Trimming removed 0 bases at V and 6 bases at J, with 9 bases between. CDR3 DNA sequence: TGTGCCTGGAGTGTACAGGGCGGTCAGCCCCAGCATTTT. It translates to CAWSVQGGQPQHF.

The chain couples TRBV6-6 to TRBJ2-1; 8 nucleotides line up with TRBD2. CDR1 and CDR2 (germline): MNHNY, SVGAGI (reference sequence). This CDR3 is 16 amino acids long. V dropped 5 bases and J dropped 7; count of bases not matched to a gene: 13. The CDR3 loop is CASSAGRGALKNEQFF. CDR3 coding DNA: TGTGCCAGCAGTGCCGGGCGGGGGGCCCTCAAGAATGAGCAGTTCTTC.

The chain combines TRBV19 with TRBJ2-1; 9 bases are shared with TRBD2. Germline CDR1 LNHDA, CDR2 SQIVND (reference sequence). This CDR3 spans 14 amino acids. The V and J ends lost 10 bases and 4 bases, in that order; junction bases with no gene match: 8. CDR3 sequence: CAISRGGAYNEQFF. The CDR3 coding sequence is TGTGCCATAAGTCGCGGGGGGGCTTACAATGAGCAGTTCTTC.

The chain employs TRBV18 and TRBJ2-3, with D maybe TRBD2 (5 bases). The germline CDR1 and CDR2 sequences are KGHSH and LQKENI. With 0 bases removed from V and 4 bases from J, the gap between germline ends came to 8 bases. The CDR3 extends over 14 amino acids. Here the CDR3 DNA reads TGTGCCAGCTCACCACCGTCCGGGGCAGATACGCAGTATTTT. It codes for CASSPPSGADTQYF.

The chain is built from TRBV28 and TRBJ2-7; 12 bases align to TRBD1. CDR1 and CDR2 from the germline V gene are MDHEN and SYDVKM. Germline trimming cut 6 bases from V and 7 bases from J; bases unmatched to any gene: 7. This CDR3 comprises 14 residues. CDR3 DNA: TGTGCCAGCAGGACCGGGACAGGGGGCCGGGAGCAGTACTTC. It encodes CASRTGTGGREQYF. The full variable domain, completed using reference TRBV28 and TRBJ2-7, is DVKVTQSSRYLVKRTGEKVFLECVQDMDHENMFWYRQDPGLGLRLIYFSYDVKMKEKGDIPEGYSVSREKKERFSLILESASTNQTSMYLCASRTGTGGREQYFGPGTRLTVT.

The genes are TRBV7-2 and TRBJ2-3, with 9 bases identical to TRBD2. CDR3 length: 18 residues. Looked up from germline, CDR1 is SGHTA and CDR2 is FQGNSA. Trimming removed 3 bases from V and 2 bases from J; junction bases left unmatched: 12. The CDR3 DNA reads TGTGCCAGCAGCTTGATGGGGGCTAGCGGGGTGCTCACAGATACGCAGTATTTT. This gives the protein CASSLMGASGVLTDTQYF.

The V gene is TRBV19, the J gene TRBJ1-1; the D gene is possibly TRBD1 (6 bases). Trimming cost V 5 bases and J 1 base, with 14 bases left between them. The germline CDR1 and CDR2 sequences are LNHDA and SQIVND (reference sequence). This CDR3 is built from 15 residues. The DNA of the CDR3 is TGTGCCAGTAGTCCGCGCTCGGACAGGAACACTGAAGCTTTCTTT. Protein product: CASSPRSDRNTEAFF.

V and J are TRBV7-9 and TRBJ1-3; a weak D match, TRBD1 (5 bases). V was trimmed by 4 bases and J by 2 bases, leaving 15 bases between them. Germline V gene sequence: CDR1 SEHNR, CDR2 FQNEAQ (reference sequence). The CDR3 has 16 amino acids. The CDR3 DNA follows: TGTGCCAGCAGCTCCTACAGGATTTTCGCTGGAAACACCATATATTTT. Protein product: CASSSYRIFAGNTIYF.

This chain joins TRBV7-6 and TRBJ2-3; 7 positions agree with TRBD2. Germline CDR1 is SGHVS and CDR2 is FNYEAQ. Unmatched junction bases numbered 5, after V lost 5 bases and J lost 0 bases. The CDR3 sequence is 15 residues long. For the CDR3, the DNA is TGTGCCAGCAGCCCAGACGGGGGGAGCACAGATACGCAGTATTTT. As protein: CASSPDGGSTDTQYF.